The 2 T cell receptor beta chains below come from one sample, sequenced in a study of response to subunit inactivated influenza vaccine (dated by TCRdb to the late 2010s). The library relied on RT-PCR. The run used an Illumina HiSeq 2500. TCRdb ran its own pipeline on the public reads, namely fastp trimming at Q25 and MiXCR clone calling, and kept in-frame beta chains. Rows with a matching CDR3 protein are joined into one entry that keeps the most common DNA and genes. For this sample the table gives hundreds of thousands of distinct CDR3 sequences, of which about 18% were detected only once. Of the sample, approximately 11% is held by the ten largest clones. This material consisted of PBMCs from blood, taken 4 to 6 days after vaccination. These receptors were collected from a man aged 45-65 years who received an inactivated influenza vaccine. Donor details come from another sample of the same person, matched by shared clones.

This sequence joins TRBV20-1 and TRBJ2-3, with 10 nucleotides matching TRBD2. This CDR3 is 15 amino acids long. Trimming cost V 4 bases and J 1 base; bases outside gene matches: 5. Per germline, CDR1 DFQATT and CDR2 SNEGSKA (reference sequence). CDR3 region: CSATGLAERTDTQYF. Written as DNA, the CDR3 is TGCAGTGCTACTGGACTAGCGGAACGCACAGATACGCAGTATTTT.

The table lists this clonotype with a few counts. This chain connects TRBV7-6 to TRBJ2-1; 7 nucleotides line up with TRBD1. The CDR3 runs to 11 residues. V was clipped by 4 bases and J by 10 bases; unmatched bases: 1. The germline gives CDR1 SGHVS, CDR2 FNYEAQ. The CDR3 region is CASSSQGEQFF. CDR3 DNA: TGTGCCAGCAGCTCACAGGGGGAGCAGTTCTTC.